This TCR beta chain was captured by sequencing in a study of cytomegalovirus exposure and HLA in healthy donors. Study-wide results and limits: Sequencing likely generated an artifact that appeared as a cluster of highly shared sequence variants. In an earlier analysis, about 87% or about 30%: the productive usage of most TCR beta V segments. Roughly uniform sequencing depth across donors was assumed, possibly incorrectly.

PCR amplification relied on 60 Vbeta primers (plus 13 Jbeta primers). TCRdb keeps only in-frame clones here, not all; method: immunoSEQ multiplex PCR. Counted here are around 130,000 clones, roughly two thirds occurring once; the ten biggest clones make up 1.6%. Trimming pared 10 bases from V and 4 bases from J, leaving 11 bases between. Germline V gives CDR1 SNHLY, CDR2 FYNNEI. The CDR3 has 12 residues. In nominal health when sampled, donors likely had unrecorded immune exposures nonetheless. As for this clone: Its antigen remains unknown.

This rearrangement joins TRBV2 to TRBJ2-1; no reliable D call. Input material: PBMCs. This sequence was found in a man between 25 and 39 years old in good health and CMV-seropositive. The CDR3 sequence is CAINLGYNEQFF. Here the CDR3 DNA reads TGTGCCATAAATCTAGGTTACAATGAGCAGTTCTTC.